This TCR beta chain comes out of a study of T cells after yellow fever vaccination. Study information: For low cell numbers, libraries were made with SMART-Seq v4 Ultra Low Input.

Study results and limitations: Researchers cautioned that FACS-sorted repertoires could harbor abundant clonotypes contaminating from the bulk population.

The germline CDR1 and CDR2 sequences are SGHTA and FQGNSA. The V end was cut by 3 bases, the J end by 4 bases, with 15 bases between. The CDR3 consists of 15 residues. Using its own MiXCR run on the 5' RACE reads, TCRdb lists one record per CDR3 protein. The table shows about 130,000 distinct CDR3 sequences, with less than 8.5% occurring only once. The sample holds many counts of this clonotype. Antigen unknown. The sequence was obtained from a man aged 25 to 45 who received the YFV17D yellow fever vaccine. This chain uses TRBV7-2 with TRBJ2-5; D uncertain. Here the sequenced sample was CD4+ T cells sorted from PBMCs, taken 10 days after the yellow fever booster vaccination. The CDR3 DNA reads TGTGCCAGCAGCTTTCGAGCCCTCAATCGAGAGACCCAGTACTTC. The encoded protein is CASSFRALNRETQYF.